This is a list of T cell receptor beta chains from one sample in a study of response to subunit inactivated influenza vaccine. MiXCR, run by TCRdb on the RT-PCR reads, gives a single entry per CDR3 protein. Here the sample spans about 520,000 distinct CDR3 sequences, approximately 24% being singletons. The specimen comprised CD4+ T cells sorted from PBMCs, sampled roughly 5 days after vaccination. All receptors come from a man in his fifties or sixties who received an inactivated influenza vaccine. Both conserved end residues are trimmed from each CDR3. Each record gives: CDR3 protein, J gene, V gene.

CDR3: ASSPSGSSGANVLT
J: TRBJ2-6
V: TRBV28

CDR3: ASISKAQY
J: TRBJ2-4
V: TRBV6-2/TRBV6-3

CDR3: ASSLRVATPYEQY
J: TRBJ2-7
V: TRBV5-1

CDR3: ASSFPLRTGGSYNEQF
J: TRBJ2-1
V: TRBV6-5

CDR3: ASSSIGRQF
J: TRBJ2-1
V: TRBV11-2

CDR3: AWSVHGTSGGSTGELF
J: TRBJ2-2
V: TRBV30

CDR3: ASSLETSGVYNEQF
J: TRBJ2-1
V: TRBV5-1

CDR3: ASTPAGADTQY
J: TRBJ2-3
V: TRBV25-1

CDR3: SARTDNTGELF
J: TRBJ2-2
V: TRBV20-1

CDR3: ASSVVGGGTEAF
J: TRBJ1-1
V: TRBV18

CDR3: ATRQGKDTEAF
J: TRBJ1-1
V: TRBV10-3

CDR3: SALTSGFYEQY
J: TRBJ2-7
V: TRBV29-1

CDR3: ASSVTGQLAGELF
J: TRBJ2-2
V: TRBV9

CDR3: ASTLERLSSYEQY
J: TRBJ2-7
V: TRBV5-5

CDR3: ASSGSILETQY
J: TRBJ2-5
V: TRBV2

CDR3: AISKEGTGPGYT
J: TRBJ1-2
V: TRBV10-3

CDR3: ASTYSGSYEQY
J: TRBJ2-7
V: TRBV12-3/TRBV12-4

CDR3: ASRSTGLKF
J: TRBJ2-1
V: TRBV12-3/TRBV12-4

CDR3: ATSPRGKVQPQH
J: TRBJ1-5
V: TRBV15

CDR3: ASSFFGDTQY
J: TRBJ2-3
V: TRBV12-3/TRBV12-4

CDR3: ASSGGGGLYEQY
J: TRBJ2-7
V: TRBV25-1

CDR3: ASSPRSLAVNEQF
J: TRBJ2-1
V: TRBV7-2

CDR3: ASSIRSGVNTEAF
J: TRBJ1-1
V: TRBV11-2

CDR3: ASSFNGGNTIY
J: TRBJ1-3
V: TRBV12-3/TRBV12-4

CDR3: SARDLLAKGQMAKNIQY
J: TRBJ2-4
V: TRBV20-1

CDR3: ASCPGTVYNSGANVLT
J: TRBJ2-6
V: TRBV2

CDR3: ASSYNSNQPQH
J: TRBJ1-5
V: TRBV6-6

CDR3: ASSPGGNLNYGYT
J: TRBJ1-2
V: TRBV6-1

CDR3: SAVGGAAYNEQF
J: TRBJ2-1
V: TRBV20-1

CDR3: ASSLVTYTGELF
J: TRBJ2-2
V: TRBV7-2

CDR3: AISEIGLGNGELF
J: TRBJ2-2
V: TRBV10-3